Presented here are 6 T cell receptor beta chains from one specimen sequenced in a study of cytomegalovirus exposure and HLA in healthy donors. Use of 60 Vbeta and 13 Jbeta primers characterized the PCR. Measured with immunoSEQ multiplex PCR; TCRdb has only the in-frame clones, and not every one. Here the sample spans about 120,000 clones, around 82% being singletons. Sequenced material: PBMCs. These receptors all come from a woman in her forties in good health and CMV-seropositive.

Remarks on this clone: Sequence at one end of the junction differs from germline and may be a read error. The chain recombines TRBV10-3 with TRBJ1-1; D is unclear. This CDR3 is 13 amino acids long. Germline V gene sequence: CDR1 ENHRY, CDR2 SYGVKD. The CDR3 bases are TGTGCCATCAATGGGGAGGAGAACGCTGAAGCTTTCTTT. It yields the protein CAINGEENAEAFF.

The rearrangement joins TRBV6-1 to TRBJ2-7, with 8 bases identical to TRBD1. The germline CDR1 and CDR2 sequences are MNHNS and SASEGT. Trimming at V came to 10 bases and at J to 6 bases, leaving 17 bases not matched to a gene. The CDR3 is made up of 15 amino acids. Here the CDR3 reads CATETTPGGKGEQYF. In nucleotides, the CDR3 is TGTGCCACAGAGACTACGCCAGGGGGCAAAGGCGAGCAGTACTTC.

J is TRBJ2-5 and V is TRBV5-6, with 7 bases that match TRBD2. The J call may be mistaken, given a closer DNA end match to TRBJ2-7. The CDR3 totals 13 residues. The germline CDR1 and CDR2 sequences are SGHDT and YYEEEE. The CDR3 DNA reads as TGTGCCAGCAGCTTGGATCCGGGAGGCGAGCAGTACTTC. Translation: CASSLDPGGEQYF.

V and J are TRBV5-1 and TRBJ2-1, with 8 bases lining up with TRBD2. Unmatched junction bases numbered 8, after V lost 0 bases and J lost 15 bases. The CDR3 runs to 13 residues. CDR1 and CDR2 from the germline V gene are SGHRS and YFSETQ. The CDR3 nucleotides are TGCGCCAGCAGCTTGGCCGAGTCGGCGGGAGGGTTCTTC. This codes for CASSLAESAGGFF.

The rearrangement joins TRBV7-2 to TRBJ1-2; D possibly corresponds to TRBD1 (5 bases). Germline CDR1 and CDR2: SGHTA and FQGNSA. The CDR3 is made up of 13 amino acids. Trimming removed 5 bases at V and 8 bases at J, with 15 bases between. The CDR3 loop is CASSQRTLAGYTF. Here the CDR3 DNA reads TGTGCCAGCAGCCAAAGGACACTGGCGGGCTACACCTTC.

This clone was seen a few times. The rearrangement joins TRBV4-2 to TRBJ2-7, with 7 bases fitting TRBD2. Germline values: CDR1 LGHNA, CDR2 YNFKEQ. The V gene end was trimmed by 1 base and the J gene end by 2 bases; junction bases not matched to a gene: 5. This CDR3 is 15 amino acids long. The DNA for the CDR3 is TGTGCCAGCAGCCAAGGGCAGGGAGGGACCTACGAGCAGTACTTC. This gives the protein CASSQGQGGTYEQYF.